The present entry profiles one T cell receptor (beta chain) with its context. This entry comes from a study of blood T cells in healthy people across ages. Through a sample-barcoded 5' primer and a J-beta primer mix, a second PCR was run for about 6 to 11 cycles. MiXCR was run by TCRdb on the 5' RACE reads, yielding one entry per CDR3 protein. This sample has almost 800,000 distinct CDR3 sequences, with roughly 64% found just once. The CDR3 is 14 amino acids. The germline gives CDR1 DFQATT, CDR2 SNEGSKA (reference sequence). This receptor was identified in a man aged 30 to 45 in good health. Sequences were obtained from blood. This sequence joins TRBV20-1 and TRBJ2-7; D remains unclear. Gene TRBJ2-5 matches the end of the DNA better, so the J call may be wrong. The CDR3 reads CSARDFGPLRTQYF. The DNA for the CDR3 is TGCAGTGCTAGAGATTTTGGGCCTTTACGGACCCAGTACTTC.